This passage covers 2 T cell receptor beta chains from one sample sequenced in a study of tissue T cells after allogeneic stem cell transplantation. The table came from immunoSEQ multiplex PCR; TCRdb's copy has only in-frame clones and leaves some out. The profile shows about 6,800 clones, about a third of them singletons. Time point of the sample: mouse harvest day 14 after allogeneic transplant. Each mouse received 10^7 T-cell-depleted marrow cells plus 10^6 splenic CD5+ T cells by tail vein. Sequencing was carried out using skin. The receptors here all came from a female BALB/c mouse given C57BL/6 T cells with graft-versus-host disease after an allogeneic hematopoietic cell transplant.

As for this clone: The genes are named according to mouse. The CDR3 loop is CASTPDRGQNTLYF. The CDR3 DNA, read in part, is TGTGCCAGCACCCCCGACAGGGGACAAAACACCTTGTAC. The chain links TRBV13-3 to TRBJ2-4; TRBD1 aligns across 8 bases. The sequenced fragment ends 1 residue before the CDR3 boundary, so the rest is inferred from the germline J gene. CDR1 and CDR2 (germline): NNHDY, SYVADS. Trimming removed 6 bases from V and 3 bases from J; junction bases left unmatched: 6. The CDR3 is made up of 14 amino acids.

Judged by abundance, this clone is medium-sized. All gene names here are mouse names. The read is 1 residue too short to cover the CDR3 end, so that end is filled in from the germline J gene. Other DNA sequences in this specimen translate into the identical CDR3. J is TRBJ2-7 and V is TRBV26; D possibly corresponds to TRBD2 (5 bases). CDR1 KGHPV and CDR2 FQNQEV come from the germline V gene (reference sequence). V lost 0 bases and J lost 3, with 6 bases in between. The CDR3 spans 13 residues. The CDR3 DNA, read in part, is TGTGCCAGCAGTCTGTCTGGGGTCTATGAACAGTAC. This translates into CASSLSGVYEQY. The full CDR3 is CASSLSGVYEQYF. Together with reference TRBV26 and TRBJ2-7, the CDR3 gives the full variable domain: NSKVIQTPRYLVKGQGQKAKMRCIPEKGHPVVFWYQQNKNNEFKFLINFQNQEVLQQIDMTEKRFSAECPSNSPCSLEIQSSEAGDSALYLCASSLSGVYEQYFGPGTRLTVL.